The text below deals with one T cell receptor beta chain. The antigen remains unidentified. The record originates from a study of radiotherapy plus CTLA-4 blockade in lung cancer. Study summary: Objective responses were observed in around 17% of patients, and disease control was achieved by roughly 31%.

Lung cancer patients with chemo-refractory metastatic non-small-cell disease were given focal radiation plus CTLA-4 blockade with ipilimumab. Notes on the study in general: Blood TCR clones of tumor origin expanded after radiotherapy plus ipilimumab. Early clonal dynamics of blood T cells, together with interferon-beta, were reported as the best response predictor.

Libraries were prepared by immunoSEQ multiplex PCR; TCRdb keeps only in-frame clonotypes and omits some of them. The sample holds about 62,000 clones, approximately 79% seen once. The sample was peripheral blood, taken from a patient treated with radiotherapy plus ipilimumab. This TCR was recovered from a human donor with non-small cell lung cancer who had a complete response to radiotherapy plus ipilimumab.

This CDR3 is CASSERGSGANVLTF. CDR3 nucleotide sequence: TGCGCCAGCAGTGAGCGGGGCTCTGGGGCCAACGTCCTGACTTTC. V gene TRBV10-2 combines with J gene TRBJ2-6, with D perhaps TRBD2 (5 bases). In germline, CDR1 is WSHSY, CDR2 SAAADI. Trimming removed 2 bases from V and 0 bases from J, with 5 bases in between. This CDR3 has 15 residues.